These 31 T cell receptor beta chains were sequenced from one sample in a study of CD8 T cells in ankylosing spondylitis. TCRdb re-called the 5' RACE reads with MiXCR, one entry per CDR3 protein. The data contain about 150,000 distinct CDR3 sequences, around 32% of them singletons. The material sequenced was synovial fluid, either unsorted or a sorted T cell fraction (not recorded which). The receptor source for this set is a male donor with ankylosing spondylitis.

This clonotype appeared many times. The chain joins TRBV4-2 to TRBJ2-1; 9 bases line up with TRBD2. The CDR3 consists of 18 residues. V was clipped by 2 bases and J by 6 bases; unmatched bases: 14. CDR1 is LGHNA, CDR2 YNFKEQ, per germline. CDR3 loop: CASSQKVSSGGQVNEQFF. DNA of the CDR3: TGTGCCAGCAGCCAAAAGGTCTCAAGCGGGGGGCAGGTCAATGAGCAGTTCTTC.

This clonotype was recorded only once. V gene TRBV21-1 combines with J gene TRBJ1-5; the table's D call, TRBD1, has no DNA check behind it. TRBV21-1 is described as a pseudogene. CDR3 length equals 15 residues. This chain's CDR3 is CASSNVRRKNQPQHF. As DNA, the CDR3 is TGTGCCAGCAGCAATGTTCGGCGCAAGAATCAGCCCCAGCATTTT.

The CDR3 DNA reads TGCAGTGCTAGAGCTCTTTGGACAGTCTCTGGAAACACCATATATTTT. It is translated as CSARALWTVSGNTIYF. The genes are TRBV20-1 and TRBJ1-3; D possibly corresponds to TRBD1 (6 bases). There are 16 residues in the CDR3. Trimming stripped 1 base from V and 0 bases from J, with 13 bases between. Germline V gives CDR1 DFQATT, CDR2 SNEGSKA (reference sequence).

The rearrangement joins TRBV11-3 to TRBJ1-2, with 7 bases fitting TRBD1. With 1 base clipped from V and 0 bases from J, the junction kept 2 bases outside the gene matches. Germline-derived CDR1 and CDR2 are SGHNT and YENEEA. CDR3 length equals 15 residues. The chain's CDR3 is CASSLGDSANYGYTF. The CDR3 coding sequence is TGTGCCAGCAGCTTAGGGGACAGTGCTAACTATGGCTACACCTTC.

The CDR3 nucleotides read TGTGCCAGCACCCTAGAGGACAGCTCTAACTATGGCTACACCTTC. This translates into CASTLEDSSNYGYTF. This chain uses TRBV2 with TRBJ1-2, with D possibly TRBD1 on 6 matching bases. Germline CDR1 reads SNHLY; CDR2 reads FYNNEI. Trimming stripped 7 bases from V and 0 bases from J, with 15 bases between. CDR3 length equals 15 residues.

The chain employs TRBV20-1 and TRBJ1-2; D possibly corresponds to TRBD1 (5 bases). The V and J ends lost 1 base and 0 bases respectively, with 12 bases between them. This CDR3 has 15 amino acids. Germline CDR1 reads DFQATT; CDR2 reads SNEGSKA (reference sequence). The CDR3 nucleotides read TGCAGTGCTAGAGTGACAGCTTATTCTAACTATGGCTACACCTTC. Amino acid sequence: CSARVTAYSNYGYTF.

The V call is TRBV7-9, the J call TRBJ1-3, with D maybe TRBD1 (6 bases). The CDR3 extends over 15 amino acids. Germline V gives CDR1 SEHNR, CDR2 FQNEAQ (reference sequence). V shed 5 bases and J shed 0 bases, with 11 bases lying between them. The CDR3 nucleotides read TGTGCCAGCAGCGGCGGGGGCCGCTCTGGAAACACCATATATTTT. Its protein is CASSGGGRSGNTIYF.

The chain links TRBV13 to TRBJ1-2; tentatively, D is TRBD1 (6 bases). This CDR3 has 14 residues. V lost 4 bases and J 6 bases, leaving 15 bases between the germline ends. Germline V lookup: CDR1 PRHDT, CDR2 FYEKMQ (reference sequence). CDR3 in amino acids: CASSSLTGSNGYTF. In nucleotides, the CDR3 is TGTGCCAGCAGCTCTCTGACAGGCTCGAATGGCTACACCTTC. Supplemented by reference TRBV13 and TRBJ1-2, the full variable domain reads AAGVIQSPRHLIKEKRETATLKCYPIPRHDTVYWYQQGPGQDPQFLISFYEKMQSDKGSIPDRFSAQQFSDYHSELNMSSLELGDSALYFCASSSLTGSNGYTFGSGTRLTVV.

The V and J genes are TRBV7-8 and TRBJ2-7; 7 bases fit TRBD2. Germline V gene sequence: CDR1 SGHVS, CDR2 FQNEAQ. Losses at the gene ends were 5 bases for V and 1 base for J; bases not matched to a gene: 8. CDR3 size: 15 residues. CDR3 loop: CASSHAGGSSYEQYF. DNA for the CDR3: TGTGCCAGCAGCCACGCTGGCGGGAGTTCCTACGAGCAGTACTTC.

This clonotype came up a few times. The chain has TRBV20-1 and TRBJ1-1, with a possible D match to TRBD1 (5 bases). Germline V gene sequence: CDR1 DFQATT, CDR2 SNEGSKA (reference sequence). The length of the CDR3 is 12 residues. Trimming pared 0 bases from V and 11 bases from J, leaving 13 bases between. CDR3 sequence: CSAREGDGEAFF. The DNA of the CDR3 is TGCAGTGCTAGAGAAGGGGACGGTGAGGCTTTCTTT.

This clonotype was seen repeatedly, ten times or more. V is TRBV3-1 and J is TRBJ1-2; 7 positions agree with TRBD1. Germline V gene sequence: CDR1 LGHDT, CDR2 YNNKEL (reference sequence). V shed 1 base and J 5 bases; nucleotides not matched to a gene: 10. The CDR3 is made up of 16 amino acids. As DNA, the CDR3 is TGTGCCAGCAGCCAAGGGGACAGCGGGAGGTCATATGGCTACACCTTC. It yields the protein CASSQGDSGRSYGYTF.

The rearrangement uses TRBV28 and TRBJ2-1, with TRBD2 matching 14 bases. CDR1 and CDR2 (germline): MDHEN, SYDVKM. Trimming cost V 6 bases and J 5 bases; bases outside gene matches: 3. The CDR3 loop spans 15 amino acids. CDR3 loop: CASRRLAGGNNEQFF. CDR3 DNA: TGTGCCAGCAGACGACTAGCGGGAGGGAACAATGAGCAGTTCTTC.

This clonotype was recorded at least ten times. The rearrangement links TRBV10-3 to TRBJ2-1; either TRBD1 or TRBD2 may fit D (5 bases each). The CDR3 contains 13 residues. The V and J ends lost 2 bases and 6 bases respectively, with 8 bases between them. The germline V gene encodes CDR1 ENHRY and CDR2 SYGVKD. In nucleotides, the CDR3 is TGTGCCATCAGTGAGGAGGGGCGCAATGAGCAGTTCTTC. Amino acid sequence: CAISEEGRNEQFF.

The rearrangement uses TRBV27 and TRBJ2-7; 8 bases line up with TRBD2. Unmatched junction bases numbered 14, after V lost 4 bases and J lost 3 bases. CDR3 size: 17 residues. Germline values: CDR1 MNHEY, CDR2 SMNVEV (reference sequence). This chain's CDR3 is CASSSPSAAGAYYEQYF. For the CDR3, the DNA is TGTGCCAGCAGTTCCCCGTCAGCAGCGGGGGCTTACTACGAGCAGTACTTC.

This clonotype was recorded at least ten times. The rearrangement uses TRBV20-1 and TRBJ1-6, with D maybe TRBD1 (5 bases). CDR1 and CDR2 (germline): DFQATT, SNEGSKA (reference sequence). V gave up 3 bases and J gave up 0 bases, with 9 bases separating them. There are 15 residues in the CDR3. The CDR3 DNA sequence: TGCAGTGCTAGTTGGGGGAGCTCCTATAATTCACCCCTCCACTTT. Its protein is CSASWGSSYNSPLHF.

The rearrangement joins TRBV7-3 to TRBJ2-3; D is undetermined. This CDR3 is 13 amino acids long. Germline V gene data show CDR1 as SGHTA and CDR2 as FQGTGA. V was shortened by 3 bases and J by 6 bases, with 10 bases between the two germline ends. CDR3 sequence (DNA): TGTGCCAGCAGCTTTAACTTGGGGGATACGCAGTATTTT. Its translation: CASSFNLGDTQYF.

The chain employs TRBV20-1 and TRBJ1-6, with D perhaps TRBD1 (6 bases). Germline V gene sequence: CDR1 DFQATT, CDR2 SNEGSKA (reference sequence). The CDR3 extends over 14 amino acids. V was trimmed by 3 bases and J by 7 bases, leaving 13 bases between them. The CDR3 DNA sequence: TGCAGTGCTAGTCGACAGGCTGGGAATTCACCCCTCCACTTT. Amino acids: CSASRQAGNSPLHF.

The chain combines TRBV5-1 with TRBJ2-7; TRBD1 agrees at 9 bases. The CDR3 is 16 amino acids. Germline values: CDR1 SGHRS, CDR2 YFSETQ. J was trimmed by 0 bases and V by 3 bases; bases with no gene match: 7. The CDR3 DNA reads TGCGCCAGCAGCTACTCCGGGACAGGGACCTCCTACGAGCAGTACTTC. Translated: CASSYSGTGTSYEQYF.

This clonotype was found many times. The chain carries TRBV7-9 and TRBJ1-1, with D unclear. The CDR3 is 13 residues long. Trimming pared 1 base from V and 4 bases from J, leaving 7 bases between. Germline CDR1 SEHNR, CDR2 FQNEAQ (reference sequence). In DNA form, the CDR3 reads TGTGCCAGCAGCTTAGGGCAAGGCACTGAAGCTTTCTTT. Residues: CASSLGQGTEAFF.

V is TRBV14 and J is TRBJ2-1; 7 bases agree with TRBD1. The CDR3 totals 16 residues. The V segment lost 3 bases and the J segment 0 bases; nucleotides outside the gene matches: 5. In germline, CDR1 is SGHDN, CDR2 FVKESK. Written as DNA, the CDR3 is TGTGCCAGCAGCCATCTGACAGGGCTCTCCTACAATGAGCAGTTCTTC. The encoded protein is CASSHLTGLSYNEQFF.

This clonotype was seen many times. The genes are TRBV11-2 and TRBJ2-2; D not certain. Germline CDR1 SGHAT, CDR2 FQNNGV. This CDR3 contains 17 residues. Trimming removed 2 bases at V and 6 bases at J, with 19 bases between. CDR3 sequence (DNA): TGTGCCAGCAGCTTAATAGGATACCTAAACCGAGCCGGGGAGCTGTTTTTT. This encodes CASSLIGYLNRAGELFF.

The chain is built from TRBV30 and TRBJ1-2; 7 nucleotides align to TRBD1. The V segment lost 1 base and the J segment 8 bases; nucleotides outside the gene matches: 7. The CDR3 runs to 13 residues. Germline CDR1 is GTSNPN and CDR2 is SVGIG (reference sequence). CDR3 DNA: TGTGCCTGGAGTGCATCGACAGGGTTAGGCTACACCTTC. This sequence encodes CAWSASTGLGYTF.

V and J are TRBV20-1 and TRBJ2-3; D is uncertain. The ends were cut back, 2 bases at V and 0 bases at J, with 12 bases in the middle. Germline assignment: CDR1 DFQATT and CDR2 SNEGSKA (reference sequence). This CDR3 spans 15 amino acids. The chain's CDR3 is CSARRVLSSTDTQYF. The CDR3, as DNA: TGCAGTGCTAGACGGGTCCTATCTAGCACAGATACGCAGTATTTT.

This clonotype was counted only a few times. This chain uses TRBV28 with TRBJ2-7, with TRBD1 identical over 7 bases. V gave up 5 bases and J gave up 6 bases; unmatched junction bases: 10. The CDR3 spans 14 residues. The germline gives CDR1 MDHEN, CDR2 SYDVKM. The chain's CDR3 is CASSAAGTVVEQYF. The CDR3 region has the DNA TGTGCCAGCAGTGCCGCCGGGACAGTTGTCGAGCAGTACTTC.

The J gene is TRBJ2-7, the V gene TRBV12-3 or TRBV12-4, with 12 bases fitting TRBD2. V was pared by 5 bases and J by 2 bases, with 4 bases of the junction left unmatched. The CDR3 has 15 amino acids. CDR3: CASSPGLAGTYEQYF. The CDR3 DNA is TGTGCCAGCAGTCCCGGACTAGCGGGGACCTACGAGCAGTACTTC.

This chain links TRBV7-8 with TRBJ1-5; D is ambiguous. Germline lookup yields CDR1 SGHVS and CDR2 FQNEAQ. V was shortened by 5 bases and J by 4 bases, with 9 bases between the two germline ends. The CDR3 is made up of 13 amino acids. For the CDR3, the DNA is TGTGCCAGCAGCCCCCAGCGAAATCAGCCCCAGCATTTT. Translated: CASSPQRNQPQHF.

This clonotype was detected a few times. For the CDR3, the DNA is TGTGCCAGCTCACCTGCAGGGACAGGATCTAGCACAGATACGCAGTATTTT. Translation: CASSPAGTGSSTDTQYF. J is TRBJ2-3 and V is TRBV18, with TRBD1 matching 8 bases. The CDR3 is 17 residues long. With 3 bases clipped from V and 0 bases from J, the junction kept 8 bases outside the gene matches. Germline values: CDR1 KGHSH, CDR2 LQKENI.

V and J are TRBV7-6 and TRBJ2-2; 10 nucleotides agree with TRBD2. Losses at the gene ends were 4 bases for V and 3 bases for J; bases not matched to a gene: 5. CDR3 size: 16 residues. Germline V gene lookup returns CDR1 SGHVS and CDR2 FNYEAQ. The CDR3 protein is CASSSIAGGHTGELFF. In DNA form, the CDR3 reads TGTGCCAGCAGCTCCATAGCGGGGGGACACACCGGGGAGCTGTTTTTT.

At least ten counts were recorded for this clonotype. V gene TRBV9 combines with J gene TRBJ2-1; D ambiguous. CDR3 length equals 16 residues. The germline gives CDR1 SGDLS, CDR2 YYNGEE. V was cut by 0 bases and J by 5 bases, with 15 bases left in between. In nucleotides, the CDR3 is TGTGCCAGCAGCGTAGTGAGTGACCCCTCTCACAATGAGCAGTTCTTC. This translates into CASSVVSDPSHNEQFF. Variable domain in full (rest from reference TRBV9 and TRBJ2-1): DSGVTQTPKHLITATGQRVTLRCSPRSGDLSVYWYQQSLDQGLQFLIQYYNGEERAKGNILERFSAQQFPDLHSELNLSSLELGDSALYFCASSVVSDPSHNEQFFGPGTRLTVL.

This clonotype was counted a few times. V usage is TRBV20-1 and J usage is TRBJ2-7; no clear D gene. The V and J ends lost 3 bases and 1 base respectively, with 10 bases between them. Germline CDR1 is DFQATT and CDR2 is SNEGSKA (reference sequence). CDR3 size: 13 residues. The CDR3 DNA reads TGCAGTGCTAGTAAGTGGGGATCCTACGAGCAGTACTTC. The encoded protein is CSASKWGSYEQYF.

V usage is TRBV12-3 or TRBV12-4 and J usage is TRBJ2-1, with 13 bases lining up with TRBD2. After removal of 2 bases from V and 9 bases from J, the junction contained 7 bases not matched to a gene. The CDR3 covers 16 residues. The CDR3 loop is CASSLLLAGGPGEQFF. The CDR3 region has the DNA TGTGCCAGCAGTTTACTACTAGCGGGAGGGCCGGGTGAGCAGTTCTTC.